The 22 T cell receptor beta chains reported below all come from one sample, sequenced in a study of cytomegalovirus exposure and HLA in healthy donors. The PCR had 60 Vbeta and 13 Jbeta primers. TCRdb's copy holds only in-frame clones and misses some; the assay was immunoSEQ multiplex PCR. Among roughly 100,000 clones, less than 80% were seen once, and the ten largest hold under 4%. The sample was PBMCs. Receptors originate from a man in his fifties or sixties in good health and CMV-seronegative.

The V and J genes are TRBV5-4 and TRBJ2-7, with 9 nucleotides matching TRBD1. The germline V gene encodes CDR1 SGHNT and CDR2 YYREEE (reference sequence). The CDR3 totals 13 residues. The J segment lost 3 bases and the V segment lost 3 bases, leaving 1 base of the junction unmatched. As DNA, the CDR3 is TGTGCCAGCAGCTGGGGACAGGGCTACGAGCAGTACTTC. Its translation is CASSWGQGYEQYF.

DNA of the CDR3: TGTGCCAGCACCACTACAGGGGGGAAGAACACTGAAGCTTTCTTT. It encodes CASTTTGGKNTEAFF. The chain carries TRBV6-5 and TRBJ1-1; TRBD1 aligns across 8 bases. The germline CDR1 and CDR2 sequences are MNHEY and SVGAGI. This CDR3 is built from 15 residues. V lost 7 bases to trimming and J lost 1 base; unmatched junction nucleotides: 8.

This chain links TRBV5-5 with TRBJ1-5; 7 nucleotides align to TRBD1. This CDR3 spans 17 amino acids. CDR1 and CDR2 (germline): SGHKS, YYEKEE (reference sequence). The ends lost 0 bases at V and 3 bases at J; junction bases unmatched: 9. The CDR3 DNA sequence: TGTGCCAGCAGCTTGGGACCGACAGGGACCACCAATCAGCCCCAGCATTTT. Protein: CASSLGPTGTTNQPQHF.

The chain has TRBV2 and TRBJ2-5; 8 nucleotides line up with TRBD1. The better agreement between TRBJ2-7 and the DNA end casts doubt on the J call. The CDR3 is 15 amino acids. The germline V gene encodes CDR1 SNHLY and CDR2 FYNNEI. CDR3: CASSPTPGQAYEQYF. For the CDR3, the DNA is TGTGCCAGCAGTCCCACACCGGGACAGGCGTACGAGCAGTACTTC.

The CDR3 protein is CASSESDRDYYGYTF. CDR3 nucleotide sequence: TGTGCCAGCAGTGAATCCGACAGGGATTACTATGGCTACACCTTC. J is TRBJ1-2 and V is TRBV25-1, with 7 bases lining up with TRBD1. Germline V CDR1 and CDR2: MGHDK, SYGVNS. The CDR3 is 15 residues long. V lost 1 base to trimming and J lost 3 bases; unmatched junction nucleotides: 5.

This clone has only a few counts. The rearrangement uses TRBV6-1 and TRBJ2-4; 8 nucleotides agree with TRBD1. With V trimmed by 9 bases and J by 7 bases, 8 bases remained unmatched. Germline V gene sequence: CDR1 MNHNS, CDR2 SASEGT. The CDR3 is 13 residues long. The CDR3 loop reads CASEQGGWNIQYF. DNA for the CDR3: TGTGCCAGTGAACAGGGGGGATGGAACATTCAGTACTTC.

The chain links TRBV9 to TRBJ2-2; no firm D call. Germline V lookup: CDR1 SGDLS, CDR2 YYNGEE. The CDR3 has 14 amino acids. V lost 4 bases and J 9 bases, leaving 16 bases between the germline ends. The CDR3 is CASSLRVGPWELFF. In DNA, the CDR3 is TGTGCCAGCAGCCTTCGGGTCGGCCCGTGGGAGCTGTTTTTT.

This chain connects TRBV6-5 to TRBJ2-7, with D perhaps matching TRBD2 (6 bases). CDR1 and CDR2 from the germline V gene are MNHEY and SVGAGI. Trimming took 4 bases from V and 0 from J, leaving 7 bases between them. This CDR3 has 13 amino acids. The CDR3 DNA follows: TGTGCCAGCAGTTTCGGGAGCTCCTACGAGCAGTACTTC. It specifies CASSFGSSYEQYF.

The V call is TRBV14, the J call TRBJ1-2; 9 nucleotides agree with TRBD1. The CDR3 totals 13 residues. The junction had 3 bases not matched to a gene; V was cut back by 6 bases and J by 4 bases. Germline lookup yields CDR1 SGHDN and CDR2 FVKESK. The CDR3 loop is CASSSDRGYGYTF. The CDR3 nucleotides read TGTGCCAGCAGTTCGGACAGGGGCTATGGCTACACCTTC.

This clone was observed a few times. V is TRBV30 and J is TRBJ2-7; TRBD1 matches at 9 bases. With V trimmed by 8 bases and J by 5 bases, 7 bases remained unmatched. CDR3 length equals 12 residues. Germline assignment: CDR1 GTSNPN and CDR2 SVGIG (reference sequence). The CDR3 loop reads CAGPGQGDEQYF. The CDR3 nucleotides read TGTGCCGGACCGGGACAGGGTGACGAGCAGTACTTC.

This clone was found a few times. The chain links TRBV7-3 to TRBJ2-7; 7 bases map to TRBD1. The length of the CDR3 is 16 residues. V lost 3 bases to trimming and J lost 6 bases; unmatched junction nucleotides: 14. Germline lookup yields CDR1 SGHTA and CDR2 FQGTGA. Written as DNA, the CDR3 is TGTGCCAGCAGCTTTTTAGACAGGGCTAGGTGGGGCGAGCAGTACTTC. Residues: CASSFLDRARWGEQYF.

This chain joins TRBV11-3 and TRBJ2-3; 9 bases fit TRBD1. Trimming at V came to 3 bases and at J to 3 bases, leaving 4 bases not matched to a gene. This CDR3 comprises 15 residues. Germline V lookup: CDR1 SGHNT, CDR2 YENEEA. In DNA form, the CDR3 reads TGTGCCAGCAGCTTGGGGACAGGGATGACAGATACGCAGTATTTT. The encoded protein is CASSLGTGMTDTQYF.

The rearrangement links TRBV5-1 to TRBJ2-5; no firm D call. Germline loops: CDR1 SGHRS, CDR2 YFSETQ. This CDR3 contains 14 residues. Trimming shortened V by 1 base and J by 5 bases, and 12 bases separated the two germline ends. CDR3 sequence: CASSLRPSRETQYF. The CDR3 bases are TGCGCCAGCAGCTTGCGGCCTAGTCGGGAGACCCAGTACTTC.

The gene calls are TRBV5-1 and TRBJ2-2, with D hard to call. The germline V gene encodes CDR1 SGHRS and CDR2 YFSETQ. The CDR3 runs to 15 residues. Trimming cost V 0 bases and J 1 base, with 7 bases left between them. The CDR3 loop is CASSLVAENTGELFF. Here the CDR3 DNA reads TGCGCCAGCAGCTTGGTGGCAGAGAACACCGGGGAGCTGTTTTTT.

The chain recombines TRBV29-1 with TRBJ2-1; TRBD2 agrees at 11 bases. Trimming cost V 8 bases and J 7 bases; bases outside gene matches: 7. The germline V gene has CDR1 SQVTM and CDR2 ANQGSEA. CDR3 length equals 13 residues. CDR3 bases: TGCAGCTCCATAGCGGGGGGGCATAATGAGCAGTTCTTC. It yields the protein CSSIAGGHNEQFF.

Regarding this clone: Other DNA sequences in the same sample also yield this CDR3. This chain uses TRBV6-5 with TRBJ2-6; weak D call: TRBD1 (6 bases). CDR3 size: 15 residues. Trimming removed 5 bases from V and 0 bases from J, with 8 bases in between. Germline-derived CDR1 and CDR2 are MNHEY and SVGAGI. The CDR3 DNA reads TGTGCCAGCAGTCACAGGGACTCTGGGGCCAACGTCCTGACTTTC. Residues: CASSHRDSGANVLTF.

This chain connects TRBV7-2 to TRBJ1-6, with 12 bases that match TRBD1. Germline CDR1 and CDR2: SGHTA and FQGNSA. V dropped 7 bases and J dropped 12; count of bases not matched to a gene: 10. The CDR3 is 15 amino acids. This chain's CDR3 is CASKPGQGARGPLHF. The CDR3 region has the DNA TGTGCCAGCAAACCGGGACAGGGGGCGCGAGGACCCCTCCACTTT. Filled out from reference TRBV7-2 and TRBJ1-6, the complete variable domain reads GAGVSQSPSNKVTEKGKDVELRCDPISGHTALYWYRQSLGQGLEFLIYFQGNSAPDKSGLPSDRFSAERTGGSVSTLTIQRTQQEDSAVYLCASKPGQGARGPLHFGNGTRLTVT.

In DNA form, the CDR3 reads TGTGCCAGCAGGCCGACAGGGATGGAGGGAGAGACCCAGTACTTC. Its protein product is CASRPTGMEGETQYF. V gene TRBV2 combines with J gene TRBJ2-5, with D maybe TRBD1 (7 bases). The CDR3 spans 15 residues. The germline V gene encodes CDR1 SNHLY and CDR2 FYNNEI. V was trimmed by 6 bases and J by 4 bases, leaving 18 bases between them. The whole variable domain, filled in from reference TRBV2 and TRBJ2-5, reads EPEVTQTPSHQVTQMGQEVILRCVPISNHLYFYWYRQILGQKVEFLVSFYNNEISEKSEIFDDQFSVERPDGSNFTLKIRSTKLEDSAMYFCASRPTGMEGETQYFGPGTRLLVL.

Comment on this clone: Other nucleotide sequences from this sample produce the same CDR3. The rearrangement uses TRBV5-1 and TRBJ1-4, with 9 bases matching TRBD1. This CDR3 is 14 amino acids long. J gave up 4 bases and V 5 bases, and 3 bases lay outside the gene matches. Germline V lookup: CDR1 SGHRS, CDR2 YFSETQ. CDR3 coding DNA: TGCGCCAGCAGTCCGACAGGGGGTAATGAAAAACTGTTTTTT. Translating it yields CASSPTGGNEKLFF.

This clone was counted a single time. The CDR3 nucleotides are TGCGCCAGCAGCCCCACTTGGGCCAGTAACTATGGCTACACCTTC. Translation gives CASSPTWASNYGYTF. The genes are TRBV5-1 and TRBJ1-2; no clear D. The germline V gene has CDR1 SGHRS and CDR2 YFSETQ. The CDR3 is made up of 15 amino acids. V was clipped by 4 bases and J by 1 base, with 14 bases between them.

The V call is TRBV6-5, the J call TRBJ1-6; tentatively, D is TRBD1 (6 bases). This CDR3 is built from 14 residues. From germline, CDR1 is MNHEY and CDR2 SVGAGI. Trimming removed 3 bases from V and 10 bases from J, with 13 bases in between. The DNA of the CDR3 is TGTGCCAGCAGTTATTGGTCAGGGGAATCACCCCTCCACTTT. Residues: CASSYWSGESPLHF.

The rearrangement links TRBV5-1 to TRBJ1-3; D unresolved. This CDR3 comprises 14 residues. Germline V gene data show CDR1 as SGHRS and CDR2 as YFSETQ. V was trimmed by 3 bases and J by 2 bases, leaving 9 bases between them. The CDR3 region is CASSSRGAGNTIYF. CDR3 sequence (DNA): TGCGCCAGCAGCTCGAGAGGTGCTGGAAACACCATATATTTT.